This T cell receptor beta chain was documented in a study of post-analysis software for immune sequencing data. About the study: Patients with relapsing-remitting, secondary progressive and progressive-relapsing multiple sclerosis courses were all represented.

The CDR3 is 14 amino acids. cDNA libraries of TCR beta carried unique molecular identifiers. TCRdb recomputed calls from the PCR reads with MiXCR, one row per CDR3 protein. The table records 740,000 or so distinct CDR3 sequences, under 70% of them present only once. Study findings and constraints: The five TRBV segments detected at higher frequency in patients than in controls included TRBV5-6, TRBV5-1 and TRBV20-1. Versus controls, multiple sclerosis patients showed significantly lower diversity (normalized Chao1). Samples prepared in the same batch strongly co-clustered by F measure.

To note about this clonotype: The antigen is undetermined.

This TCR derives from a girl aged 5-17 years with multiple sclerosis. Sequenced: blood. V and J are TRBV12-3 or TRBV12-4 and TRBJ2-7; 8 bases are shared with TRBD1. The DNA matches TRBJ2-5 better at its end, which makes the J call doubtful. CDR3 residues: CASTPAGQEETQYF. The DNA for the CDR3 is TGTGCCAGCACCCCGGCGGGACAGGAAGAGACCCAGTACTTC.